The clone carrying this TCR beta chain was picked up many times. Time point indicated: newly diagnosed GD, antithyroid drugs for less than 3 months. Preparation of the TCR library used RNA extracted from PBMCs. V lost 4 bases and J 8 bases, leaving 8 bases between the germline ends. The length of the CDR3 is 12 residues. CDR1 is LGHDT and CDR2 is YNNKEL in the germline V gene (reference sequence). The sample originates from a study of regulatory T cells in long-lasting Graves disease. Arm-PCR of CDR3 regions and iRepertoire HTBI primers were used to build TCR beta libraries. TCRdb processed the multiplex PCR reads anew with MiXCR; each CDR3 protein has one entry. The sample has approximately 540,000 distinct CDR3 sequences, approximately 12% seen once; the top ten hold around 10%. This sample also belongs to another study, concerning T cells in Graves' hyperthyroidism and ophthalmopathy. That paper states: Investigators excluded patients with uncontrolled infection, other autoimmune disease, pregnancy or lactation.

This sequence originates from a woman between 25 and 40 years old with Graves disease. The J gene is TRBJ2-2, the V gene TRBV3-1; unclear D gene. The sample was peripheral blood mononuclear cells (PBMCs), taken at new diagnosis, from a patient treated with antithyroid drugs. CDR3 protein: CASSPEAGELFF. CDR3 in DNA: TGTGCCAGCAGCCCCGAGGCAGGGGAGCTGTTTTTT. Full variable domain (remainder filled in from reference TRBV3-1 and TRBJ2-2): DTAVSQTPKYLVTQMGNDKSIKCEQNLGHDTMYWYKQDSKKFLKIMFSYNNKELIINETVPNRFSPKSPDKAHLNLHINSLELGDSAVYFCASSPEAGELFFGEGSRLTVL.